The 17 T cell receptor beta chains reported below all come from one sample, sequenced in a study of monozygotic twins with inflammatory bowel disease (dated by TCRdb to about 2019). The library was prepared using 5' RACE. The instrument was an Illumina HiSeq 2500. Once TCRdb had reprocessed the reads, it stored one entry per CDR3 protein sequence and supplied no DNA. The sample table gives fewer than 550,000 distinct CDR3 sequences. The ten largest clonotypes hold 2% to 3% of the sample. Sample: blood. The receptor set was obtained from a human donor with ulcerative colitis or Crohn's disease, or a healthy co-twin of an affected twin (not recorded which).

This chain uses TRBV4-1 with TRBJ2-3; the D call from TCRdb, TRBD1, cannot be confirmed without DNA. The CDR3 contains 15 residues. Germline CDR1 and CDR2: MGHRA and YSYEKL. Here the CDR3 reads CASSPKGEATDTQYF.

The CDR3: CASSGPGRPNLNEQFF. This chain connects TRBV9 to TRBJ2-1; TCRdb calls TRBD2, which cannot be checked without DNA. In germline, CDR1 is SGDLS, CDR2 YYNGEE. The CDR3 consists of 16 residues.

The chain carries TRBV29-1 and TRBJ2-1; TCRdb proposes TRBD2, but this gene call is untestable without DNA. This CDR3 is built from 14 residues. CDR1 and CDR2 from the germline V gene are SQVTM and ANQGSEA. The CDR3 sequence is CSVEGGLPTNEQFF.

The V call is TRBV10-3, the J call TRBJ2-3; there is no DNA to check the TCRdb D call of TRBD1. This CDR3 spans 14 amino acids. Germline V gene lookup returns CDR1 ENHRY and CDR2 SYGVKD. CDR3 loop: CAIRRGRDTDTQYF.

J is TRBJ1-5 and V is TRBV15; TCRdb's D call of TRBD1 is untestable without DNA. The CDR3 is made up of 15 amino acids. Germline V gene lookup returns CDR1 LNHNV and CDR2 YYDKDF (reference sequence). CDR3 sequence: CATSLVVRDDQPQHF.

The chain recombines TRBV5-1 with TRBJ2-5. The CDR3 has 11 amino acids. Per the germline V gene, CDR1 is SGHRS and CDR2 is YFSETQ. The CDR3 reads CASSAGETQYF.

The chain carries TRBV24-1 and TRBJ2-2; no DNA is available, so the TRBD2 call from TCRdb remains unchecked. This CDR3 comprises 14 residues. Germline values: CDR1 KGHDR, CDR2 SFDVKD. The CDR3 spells CATSLGGNTGELFF.

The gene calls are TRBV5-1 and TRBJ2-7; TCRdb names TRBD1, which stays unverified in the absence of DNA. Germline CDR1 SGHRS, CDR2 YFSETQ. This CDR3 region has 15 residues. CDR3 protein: CASRTGTGTSYEQYF.

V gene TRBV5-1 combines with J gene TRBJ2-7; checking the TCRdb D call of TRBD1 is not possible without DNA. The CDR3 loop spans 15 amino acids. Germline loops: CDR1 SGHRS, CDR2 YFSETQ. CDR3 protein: CASSYDPGQAYEQYF.

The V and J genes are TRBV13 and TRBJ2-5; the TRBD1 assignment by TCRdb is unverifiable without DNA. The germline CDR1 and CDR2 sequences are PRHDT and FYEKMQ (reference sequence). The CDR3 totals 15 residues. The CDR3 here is CASSSPRTGLETQYF.

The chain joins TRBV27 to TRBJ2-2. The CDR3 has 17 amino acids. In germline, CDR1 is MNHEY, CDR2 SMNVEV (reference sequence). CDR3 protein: CASSLSGWEDFGRELFF.

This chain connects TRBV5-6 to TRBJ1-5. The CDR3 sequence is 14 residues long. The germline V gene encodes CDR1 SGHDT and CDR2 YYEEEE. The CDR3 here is CASSFRAGHQPQHF.

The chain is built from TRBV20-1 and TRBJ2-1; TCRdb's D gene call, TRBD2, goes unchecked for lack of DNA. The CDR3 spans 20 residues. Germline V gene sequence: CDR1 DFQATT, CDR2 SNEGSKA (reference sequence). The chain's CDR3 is CSARTSRGRVLSGVNNEQFF.

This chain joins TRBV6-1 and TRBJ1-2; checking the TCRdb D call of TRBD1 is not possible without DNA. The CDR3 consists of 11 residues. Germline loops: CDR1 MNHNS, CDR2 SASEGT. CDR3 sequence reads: CASSREHGYTF.

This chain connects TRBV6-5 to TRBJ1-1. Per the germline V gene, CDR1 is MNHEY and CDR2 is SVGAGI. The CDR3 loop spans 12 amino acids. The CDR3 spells CASSHVGISAFF.

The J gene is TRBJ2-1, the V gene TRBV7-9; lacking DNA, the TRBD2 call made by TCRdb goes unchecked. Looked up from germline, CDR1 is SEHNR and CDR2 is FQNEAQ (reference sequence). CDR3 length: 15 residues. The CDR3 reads CASSLGAGLANEQFF.

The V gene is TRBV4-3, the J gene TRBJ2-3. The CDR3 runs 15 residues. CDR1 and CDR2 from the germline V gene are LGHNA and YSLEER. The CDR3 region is CASSSSSSRTDTQYF.